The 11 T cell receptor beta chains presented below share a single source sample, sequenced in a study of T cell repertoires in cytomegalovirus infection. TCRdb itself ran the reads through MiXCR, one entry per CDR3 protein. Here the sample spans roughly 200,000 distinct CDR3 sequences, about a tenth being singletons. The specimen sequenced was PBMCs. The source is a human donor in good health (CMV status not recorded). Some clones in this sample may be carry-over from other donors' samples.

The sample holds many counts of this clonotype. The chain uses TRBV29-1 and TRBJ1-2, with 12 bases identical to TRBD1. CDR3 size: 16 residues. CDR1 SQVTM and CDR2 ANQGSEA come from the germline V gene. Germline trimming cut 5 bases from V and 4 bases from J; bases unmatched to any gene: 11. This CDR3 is CSVMGSGTGGVYGYTF. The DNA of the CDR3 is TGCAGCGTTATGGGTTCCGGGACAGGGGGCGTCTATGGCTACACCTTC.

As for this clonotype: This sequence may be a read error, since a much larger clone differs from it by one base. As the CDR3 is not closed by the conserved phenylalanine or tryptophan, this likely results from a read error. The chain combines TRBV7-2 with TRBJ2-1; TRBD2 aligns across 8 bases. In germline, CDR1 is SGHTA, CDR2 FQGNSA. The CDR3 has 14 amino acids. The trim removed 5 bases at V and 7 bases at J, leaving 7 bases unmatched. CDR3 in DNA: TGTGCCAGCAGCCCGGGACTAGAGGCAAATGAGCAGTTCATC. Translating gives CASSPGLEANEQFI.

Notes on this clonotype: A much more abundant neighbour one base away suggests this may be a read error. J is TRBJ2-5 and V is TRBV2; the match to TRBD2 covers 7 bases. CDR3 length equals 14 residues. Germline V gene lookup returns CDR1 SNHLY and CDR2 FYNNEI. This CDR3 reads CGSSEAGRQETQYF. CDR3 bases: TGTGGCAGCAGTGAAGCGGGGCGCCAAGAGACCCAGTACTTC.

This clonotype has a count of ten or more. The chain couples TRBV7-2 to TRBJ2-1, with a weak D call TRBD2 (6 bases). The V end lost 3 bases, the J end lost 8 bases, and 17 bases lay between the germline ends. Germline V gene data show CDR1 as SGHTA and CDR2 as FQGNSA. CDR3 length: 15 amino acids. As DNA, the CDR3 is TGTGCCAGCAGCTTGACTAGAACTTTGAGGGATGAGCAGTTCTTC. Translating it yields CASSLTRTLRDEQFF.

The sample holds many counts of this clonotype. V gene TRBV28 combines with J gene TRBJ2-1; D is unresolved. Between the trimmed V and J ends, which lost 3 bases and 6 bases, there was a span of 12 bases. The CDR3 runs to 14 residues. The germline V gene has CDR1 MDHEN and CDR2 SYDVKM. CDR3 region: CASSFRQVGNEQFF. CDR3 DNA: TGTGCCAGCAGTTTCAGGCAGGTTGGCAATGAGCAGTTCTTC.

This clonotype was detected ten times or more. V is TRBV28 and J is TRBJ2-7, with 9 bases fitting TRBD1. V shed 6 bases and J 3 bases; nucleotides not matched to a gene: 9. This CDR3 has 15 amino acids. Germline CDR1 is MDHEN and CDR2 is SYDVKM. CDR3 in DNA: TGTGCCAGCAGATTTTTGACAGGGGGTCTCTACGAGCAGTACTTC. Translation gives CASRFLTGGLYEQYF.

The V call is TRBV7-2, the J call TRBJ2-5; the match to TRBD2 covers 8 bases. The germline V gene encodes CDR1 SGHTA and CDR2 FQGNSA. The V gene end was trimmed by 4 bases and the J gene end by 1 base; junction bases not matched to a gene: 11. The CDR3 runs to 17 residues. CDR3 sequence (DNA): TGTGCCAGCAGCTGGGGTTTGCGGGGGGCCGCCCAAGAGACCCAGTACTTC. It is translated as CASSWGLRGAAQETQYF.

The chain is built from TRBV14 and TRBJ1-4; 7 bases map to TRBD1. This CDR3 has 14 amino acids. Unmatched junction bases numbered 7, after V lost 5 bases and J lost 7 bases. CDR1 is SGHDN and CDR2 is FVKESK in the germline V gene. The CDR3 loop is CASSKNPGGEKLFF. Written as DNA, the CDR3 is TGTGCCAGCAGCAAAAATCCAGGGGGTGAAAAACTGTTTTTT.

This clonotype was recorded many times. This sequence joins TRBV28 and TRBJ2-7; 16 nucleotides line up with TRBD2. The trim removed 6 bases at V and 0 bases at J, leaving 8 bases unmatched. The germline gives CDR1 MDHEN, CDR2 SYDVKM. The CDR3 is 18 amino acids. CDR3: CASSLGTSGRASSYEQYF. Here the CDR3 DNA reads TGTGCCAGCAGCCTCGGGACTAGCGGGAGGGCGAGCTCCTACGAGCAGTACTTC.

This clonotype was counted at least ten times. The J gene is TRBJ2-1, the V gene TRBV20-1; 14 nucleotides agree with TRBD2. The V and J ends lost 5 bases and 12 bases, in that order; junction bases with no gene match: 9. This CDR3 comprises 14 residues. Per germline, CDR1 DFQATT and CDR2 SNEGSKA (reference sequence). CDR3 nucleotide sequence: TGCAGTGCTGGGGGGACTAGCGGGAGCAGTGGGCAGTTCTTC. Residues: CSAGGTSGSSGQFF.

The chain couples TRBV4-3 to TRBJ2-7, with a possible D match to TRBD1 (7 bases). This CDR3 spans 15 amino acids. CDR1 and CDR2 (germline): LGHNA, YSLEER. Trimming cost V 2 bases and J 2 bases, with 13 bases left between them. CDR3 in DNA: TGCGCCAGCAGCCAAAGCGGAGGGGGCGCCTACGAGCAGTACTTC. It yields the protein CASSQSGGGAYEQYF.